A selection of T cell receptor beta chains follows, all from one sample in a study of cytomegalovirus exposure and HLA in healthy donors. Libraries were prepared by immunoSEQ multiplex PCR; TCRdb keeps only in-frame clonotypes and omits some of them. Of about 240,000 clones in the sample, approximately 90% were seen once. The sequenced material came from PBMCs. The receptor source for this set is a man aged 18 to 29 in good health and CMV-seronegative. The conserved cysteine and the conserved F or W are not part of the CDR3 here.

V | CDR3
TRBV2 | ASSETGEAF
TRBV7-2 | ASSFGSANTGELF
TRBV9 | ASSVEKRSNTGELF
TRBV18 | ASSPLGQGTYEQY
TRBV25-1 | ASTSSSYNEQF
TRBV14 | ASSQELGLQETQY
TRBV7-3 | ASSLTLGELF
TRBV5-1 | ASSSRGAGVNEQF
TRBV28 | ASRTSGEYNEQF
TRBV28 | ASRLLDTQY
TRBV27 | ASSPGTSGTGELF
TRBV10-3 | AISNPGADGYT
TRBV27 | TSSFKGTEFDEQF
TRBV7-2 | ASSFSSGPYEQY
TRBV27 | ASSLSRMNTEAF
TRBV25-1 | ASSLSQGNEQY
TRBV11-3 | ASSSLDRDKHEQY
TRBV2 | ASSGTSGPTGELF
TRBV30 | AWQTGQGDFETQY
TRBV13 | ASSLGTPGAYEQY
TRBV7-2 | ASSLREGNYEAF
TRBV4-3 | ASSQGLSGYEQY
TRBV6-6 | ASSRHDGPGYGYT
TRBV29-1 | SVASAYEQY
TRBV4-3 | ASSQDSGPFSYEQY
TRBV25-1 | ASSGGQLNEKLF
TRBV7-3 | ASSLTSGSGHEQY
TRBV19 | ASRTALNTEAF
TRBV7-3 | ASSPGTSRYNEQF
TRBV18 | ASSPPGREGSEQF
TRBV11-2 | ASSLGTGELNEQF
TRBV6-4 | ASSFEEARNEQF
TRBV19 | AMRLAGGENIQY
TRBV19 | ASIRGVMNTEAF
TRBV5-1 | ASSFQTGGYNEQF
TRBV11-2 | ASSSTSLGEQF
TRBV7-2 | ASSLDWGGSNQPQH
TRBV7-9 | ASSLPFRGGTYNEQF
TRBV12-5 | ASVLDREPEAF
TRBV6-5 | ASSPDRAVSGYT
TRBV18 | ASSLLQGAVGYEQY